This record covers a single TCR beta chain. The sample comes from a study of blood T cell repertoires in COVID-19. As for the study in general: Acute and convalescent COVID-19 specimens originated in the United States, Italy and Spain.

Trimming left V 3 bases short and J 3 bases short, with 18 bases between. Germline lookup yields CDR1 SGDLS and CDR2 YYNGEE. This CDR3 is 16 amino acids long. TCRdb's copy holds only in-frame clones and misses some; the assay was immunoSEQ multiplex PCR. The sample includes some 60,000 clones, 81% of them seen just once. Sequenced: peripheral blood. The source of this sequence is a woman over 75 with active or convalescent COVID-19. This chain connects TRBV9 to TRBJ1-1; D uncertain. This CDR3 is CASSAGSYRWDTEAFF. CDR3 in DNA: TGTGCCAGCAGCGCAGGCAGCTACCGGTGGGACACTGAAGCTTTCTTT.